The entry below describes one T cell receptor (beta chain). The sample originates from a study of blood T cell repertoires in COVID-19. CDR1 and CDR2 (germline): SNHLY, FYNNEI. The ends lost 4 bases at V and 7 bases at J; junction bases unmatched: 7. The CDR3 extends over 15 amino acids. Libraries were prepared by immunoSEQ multiplex PCR; TCRdb keeps only in-frame clonotypes and omits some of them. Of about 220,000 clones in the sample, approximately 80% were seen once. Before being deemed recovered, Cohort 3 donors had two negative PCRs, clearance, or symptom resolution. This sequence joins TRBV2 and TRBJ2-1, with 10 bases aligning to TRBD1. This TCR came from a woman aged 55-70 years who had recovered from COVID-19. Sequencing was done on a sample of PBMCs or T cells enriched from blood (not recorded which). The CDR3 is CASSAGTGALNEQFF. As DNA, the CDR3 is TGTGCCAGCAGTGCAGGGACAGGGGCATTGAATGAGCAGTTCTTC.